Given below is one TCR beta chain in context. The target of this receptor is not known. Nothing much larger sits one base from this clone, and base qualities are not available. The library came from the immunoSEQ multiplex PCR assay. A mixture of 60 forward primers for TCR Vbeta segments and 13 reverse primers for TCR Jbeta segments was used in the multiplex PCR. The CDR3 region of rearranged TCR beta genes was amplified from genomic DNA by a multiplex PCR assay. Amplified TCR beta libraries were sequenced as 87-base-pair reads on the Illumina HiSeq System. For the original study's pipeline: A later analysis tallied tens of millions of unique TCR beta chains across the 666 repertoires, and 10 million to 11 million of those chains were shared by two or more donors. A nearest-neighbor algorithm error-corrected the raw reads and collapsed the reads into unique sequences, merging closely related sequences to remove PCR and sequencing errors. To assign V, D and J gene segments, CDR3 sequences were aligned to IMGT reference sequences. For a sequence to be retained, at least a six-nucleotide match to both a V gene segment and a J gene segment was required. Rearrangements were called productive when the CDR3 lacked stop codons and stayed in frame with V and J; all others were non-productive. Following IMGT convention, CDR3 was defined as the stretch from the second conserved V-encoded cysteine to the conserved J-encoded phenylalanine. The earlier analysis of a few hundred of the donors excluded sequences that lacked an unambiguous match to a single V gene segment. In an earlier analysis of approximately 550 of the donors, V segments were called functional above 56.7% productive rearrangements and were called segregating when the between-donor standard deviation exceeded 5%. A statistical classification framework was built for diagnosing cytomegalovirus status from the catalog of TCR beta chain sequences. In a later analysis, V and J genes were assigned by comparing TCR nucleotide sequences against IMGT/GENE-DB human TR gene sequences. Using the TCRdist pipeline, a later analysis assigned CDR3 sequences along with most-parsimonious VDJ recombination scenarios. In a later analysis, each TCR beta chain was defined by its CDR3 amino acid sequence together with its V-gene family, and reads without a unique V-gene family were excluded. A later analysis removed 550 to 650 highly shared, low-generation-probability nucleotide sequences to deal with suspected cross-contamination and a sequencing artifact. In a later analysis, a clonal expansion index for each public chain was calculated from normalized within-repertoire ranks of inferred template counts. Generation probabilities in a later analysis came from a VDJ recombination model fitted to out-of-frame rearrangements, and those results were checked against IGoR. A later analysis scored TCR-TCR, TCR-HLA and TCR-CMV co-occurrence with hypergeometric tests, applying a repertoire-size bias correction to TCR pairs. To estimate false discovery rates, a later analysis permuted the HLA or CMV assignments 20 times. In a later analysis, co-occurring TCRs were grouped with DBSCAN, and TCRdist sequence similarity was added when clustering was performed within HLA-allele-positive subsets. Repertoires with fewer than 30,000 or more than 120,000 public chains, plus five repertoires with anomalous nucleotide sharing, were excluded from co-occurrence clustering. The immuneACCESS repertoire file appears here via TCRdb, limited to in-frame rearrangements. These files lack a portion of the clones; in checked studies, under half of the deficit traces to unresolved V genes, and the cause of the others is not known. D and trimming were read from the DNA, whereas the V and J calls and clone size are those reported in that table. This sample has around 140,000 clones in its table, and roughly 88% of those were observed once. The ten largest clones represent 0.45% to 0.6% of the sample.

The cohort was made up of approximately 700 healthy bone marrow donors. At the time of sampling, all cohort members were nominally healthy, though unrecorded immune exposures were likely present. The donor was CMV seronegative and was included in the group of 352 seronegative cohort members. A peripheral blood sample was collected from each donor, and TCR beta sequencing was performed on peripheral blood mononuclear cells. The Qiagen DNeasy Blood Extraction Kit was used to extract genomic DNA from the blood cell samples. This sample is part of a study of cytomegalovirus exposure and HLA in healthy donors (TCRdb year 2017). Some background on the complete study: In an earlier analysis of around 540 of the donors, 250 to 350 Gb of sequence data and some 120 million unique TCR beta sequences from about 179 million T cells were reported. A separate validation cohort of 100 to 150 different subjects was used in addition to the 666-subject first cohort. Of the approximately 400 genotyped donors, approximately 83% fell in the genetic ancestry cluster associated with self-reported Caucasian donors. The study profiled the T cell repertoires of more than 500 subjects by immunosequencing and related them to cytomegalovirus serostatus. The study was designed to test whether signatures of past pathogen exposure could be identified by cataloging public T cell receptors. Genome-wide SNP genotypes for about 65% of the 666 donors were used in a later genetic analysis, which treated that subset as a discovery cohort. Among some 400 genotyped donors of the cohort, an average of roughly 230,000 unique TCR beta nucleotide sequences was sequenced per donor, of which about 19% were non-productive. The later analysis used no new phenotypic data to find candidate immune exposures, relying instead on TCR beta sequences and their occurrence across donors. Typing coverage differed by locus: A, B, C, DRB1 and DQB1 were typed in about 620-640 donors, DQA1 in about 550, DPA1 in around 580, and DPB1 in 400 to 490. All discovery cohort repertoires had been generated using a single sequencing platform. Four to six DR-DQ haplotypes were handled as single units for association and clustering, since linkage in the cohort was strong. An early release covering around 630 HLA-typed donors comprised roughly 300 gigabases of sequencing data and 85 million to 100 million unique TCR sequences. Class I and class II HLA loci were covered by the typing at four-digit resolution. To decide whether each TCR beta V gene segment behaved as functional or pseudogenic, an earlier analysis of 587 of the donors relied on high-throughput TCR beta sequencing. The study combined high-throughput TCR immunosequencing, statistical association of individual TCRs with disease status, and machine learning to predict cytomegalovirus infection status. A later analysis re-analyzed previously published TCR beta repertoires from 666 donors and added high-resolution HLA genotyping to study TCR occurrence patterns. Donor age, sex, ethnicity and CMV serostatus were compiled together with the repertoire data.

Points the paper makes about the study in general: The study gave a list of around 170 TCR beta chains associated with cytomegalovirus. Compared with the approximately 670-donor mean, donors in an Asian-associated ancestry cluster had fewer N-insertions in productive TCRs, according to a later genetic analysis. Linkage disequilibrium might explain the correlated functional status among segregating V segments, but an unknown experimental factor could not be ruled out. A later analysis associated roughly 17,000 TCR beta sequences with specific HLA alleles at a false discovery rate of 0.05. A later analysis found that HLA-associated TCR beta chains were more clonally expanded and had lower generation probabilities than equally common non-associated chains. Most CMV-associated TCR beta chains appeared to be HLA-restricted in a later analysis, and the HLA associations seemed to be driven largely by CMV exposure. A further reported finding was that TCR beta sequences accurately predicted the HLA-A and HLA-B alleles for most subjects in the first cohort. The authors suggested that the approach could potentially be extended to other disease states and immunological phenotypes. Strong co-occurrence of HLA alleles, especially DR and DQ, made assigning TCR associations to individual alleles difficult. A few of the identified cytomegalovirus-associated TCR beta chains were confirmed in vitro to be specific for cytomegalovirus antigens. While some public TCRs were present in many individuals, most TCR sequences turned up only very rarely across donors. In this cohort, only TCR beta chains were sequenced, and detectable features were limited by the absence of alpha or paired-chain data. The only immune exposure information available for the cohort was CMV serostatus. According to a later analysis, TCR association rates differed among HLA loci, with DRB1 alleles showing the most associated TCRs and HLA-C alleles showing the fewest. The classifier was reported to diagnose cytomegalovirus status with high specificity and sensitivity in both the original cohort and the validation cohort. Roughly uniform sequencing depth across donors was assumed in presence/absence analyses, although this assumption may not hold. Broadly in line with IMGT annotations, most TCR beta V segments showed up in productive rearrangements about 90% or about 30% of the time in an earlier analysis of some 590 of the donors. Several of the top co-occurrence clusters appeared to be linked to parvovirus B19, influenza, CMV and Epstein-Barr virus, according to a later analysis. An association between a missense DCLRE1C variant and V-gene and J-gene trimming of TCR beta chains was found in a later genetic analysis and replicated in an independent cohort. Because HLA typing was unavailable for some donors at each locus, only the typed subset was used in association tests. A cluster of highly shared sequence variants was judged likely to represent a technical artifact of the sequencing pipeline. About 17 rarely observed V segments, including chromosome 9 orphons, were excluded from the earlier analysis of a few hundred of the donors because counts were too low.

The material sequenced was PBMCs. The sequence was collected from a woman aged 40 to 49 in good health and CMV-seronegative.

The CDR3 loop reads CASSQELGQGWETQYF. The DNA sequence is given as TGCGCCAGCAGCCAAGAATTAGGACAGGGCTGGGAGACCCAGTACTTC. The V and J genes are TRBV4-3 and TRBJ2-5; TRBD1 matches 8 bases in the middle. V has 0 bases trimmed and J has 5 bases trimmed; junction bases matching no gene number 8. The CDR1 and CDR2 encoded by the germline V gene are LGHNA and YSLEER. From its cysteine to its phenylalanine, the CDR3 spans 16 amino acids. Only the CDR3 portion is preserved as DNA: 48 bases, with reading frame beginning at the first base.